This entry lists 24 T cell receptor beta chains sequenced from one sample in a study of sequential checkpoint blockade in melanoma. Treatment indicated: randomized to nivolumab then ipilimumab (arm A) or the reverse (arm B). TCRdb's copy holds only in-frame clones and misses some; the assay was immunoSEQ multiplex PCR. The sample holds just over 15,000 clones; approximately 80% are singletons and the top ten take approximately 30%. Sequencing used CD8+ T cells sorted from blood (inferred from file names), obtained from a patient given nivolumab and ipilimumab in sequence. These TCRs come from a human donor with melanoma.

This clone is a singleton in its sample. The chain uses TRBV4-1 and TRBJ2-7; 7 bases map to TRBD1. The germline V gene encodes CDR1 MGHRA and CDR2 YSYEKL. The J segment lost 3 bases and the V segment lost 0 bases, leaving 8 bases of the junction unmatched. The CDR3 extends over 16 amino acids. Here the CDR3 reads CASSQESAGGFYEQYF. CDR3 sequence (DNA): TGCGCCAGCAGCCAAGAAAGTGCAGGGGGTTTCTACGAGCAGTACTTC.

This clone appeared a single time. The V and J genes are TRBV11-3 and TRBJ2-1, with 8 bases identical to TRBD2. J gave up 0 bases and V 5 bases, and 6 bases lay outside the gene matches. The CDR3 spans 16 residues. Germline V lookup: CDR1 SGHNT, CDR2 YENEEA. The CDR3 reads CASSPQGLDSYNEQFF. In DNA form, the CDR3 reads TGTGCCAGCAGCCCACAGGGACTAGACTCCTACAATGAGCAGTTCTTC.

This clone was picked up one time. The chain has TRBV9 and TRBJ2-3; 10 positions agree with TRBD2. The V gene end was trimmed by 2 bases and the J gene end by 0 bases; junction bases not matched to a gene: 0. From germline, CDR1 is SGDLS and CDR2 YYNGEE. The CDR3 spans 15 residues. CDR3 residues: CASSVSGGSTDTQYF. The CDR3 nucleotides read TGTGCCAGCAGCGTTAGCGGGGGGAGCACAGATACGCAGTATTTT.

The chain recombines TRBV4-1 with TRBJ2-7; perhaps TRBD2 as D (5 bases). Germline values: CDR1 MGHRA, CDR2 YSYEKL. V lost 0 bases and J lost 5, with 11 bases in between. This CDR3 comprises 14 residues. The CDR3 here is CASSQDRTLDEQYF. The CDR3 bases are TGCGCCAGCAGCCAAGATCGGACTTTAGACGAGCAGTACTTC.

The chain has TRBV6-5 and TRBJ2-7; 7 bases are a match to TRBD2. The V and J ends lost 0 bases and 0 bases, in that order; junction bases with no gene match: 5. The CDR3 length is 16 residues. The germline CDR1 and CDR2 sequences are MNHEY and SVGAGI. This CDR3 reads CASSYSDTSASYEQYF. The DNA of the CDR3 is TGTGCCAGCAGTTACTCCGACACTAGCGCCTCCTACGAGCAGTACTTC.

This sequence joins TRBV6-6 and TRBJ2-3; D gene ambiguous. The CDR3 sequence is 14 residues long. Trimming cost V 5 bases and J 4 bases, with 13 bases left between them. Germline V gene data show CDR1 as MNHNY and CDR2 as SVGAGI (reference sequence). CDR3 loop: CASSEPFMADTQYF. The CDR3, as DNA: TGTGCCAGCAGTGAGCCCTTTATGGCAGATACGCAGTATTTT.

The J gene is TRBJ2-7, the V gene TRBV4-1; tentatively, D is TRBD1 (5 bases). The V and J ends lost 1 base and 5 bases respectively, with 12 bases between them. This CDR3 region has 14 residues. Germline CDR1 is MGHRA and CDR2 is YSYEKL. CDR3 protein: CASSQATATHEQYF. DNA of the CDR3: TGCGCCAGCAGCCAAGCGACAGCCACCCACGAGCAGTACTTC.

The chain is built from TRBV2 and TRBJ2-7, with 10 bases matching TRBD2. The CDR3 sequence is 15 residues long. The V gene end was trimmed by 6 bases and the J gene end by 3 bases; junction bases not matched to a gene: 8. Germline values: CDR1 SNHLY, CDR2 FYNNEI. DNA for the CDR3: TGTGCCAGCAGGGAGGGTAGCGGGGGGTACTACGAGCAGTACTTC. Its translation: CASREGSGGYYEQYF.

This chain uses TRBV16 with TRBJ2-1; possible D gene TRBD1, 6 bases. From germline, CDR1 is KGHSY and CDR2 FQNENV. V lost 6 bases and J 6 bases, leaving 15 bases between the germline ends. CDR3 length equals 14 residues. CDR3 coding DNA: TGTGCCAGCAGTCGGACAGACCTCCGCAATGAGCAGTTCTTC. Protein product: CASSRTDLRNEQFF. Full variable domain (missing parts from reference TRBV16 and TRBJ2-1): GEEVAQTPKHLVRGEGQKAKLYCAPIKGHSYVFWYQQVLKNEFKFLISFQNENVFDETGMPKERFSAKCLPNSPCSLEIQATKLEDSAVYFCASSRTDLRNEQFFGPGTRLTVL.

V and J are TRBV5-4 and TRBJ2-7, with D possibly TRBD2 on 5 matching bases. The V end lost 2 bases, the J end lost 2 bases, and 14 bases lay between the germline ends. Germline V gives CDR1 SGHNT, CDR2 YYREEE (reference sequence). The CDR3 consists of 15 residues. CDR3 bases: TGTGCCAGCAGCTTTGCAAGCGGAGGTGCCTACGAGCAGTACTTC. Amino acids: CASSFASGGAYEQYF.

The CDR3 loop reads CASRRGVTDTQYF. In DNA, the CDR3 is TGCGCCAGCAGGCGGGGGGTCACAGATACGCAGTATTTT. The chain couples TRBV5-1 to TRBJ2-3; 8 bases agree with TRBD2. Germline V gene sequence: CDR1 SGHRS, CDR2 YFSETQ. This CDR3 is built from 13 residues. Unmatched junction bases numbered 1, after V lost 5 bases and J lost 2 bases. Complete variable domain (other parts from reference TRBV5-1 and TRBJ2-3): KAGVTQTPRYLIKTRGQQVTLSCSPISGHRSVSWYQQTPGQGLQFLFEYFSETQRNKGNFPGRFSGRQFSNSRSEMNVSTLELGDSALYLCASRRGVTDTQYFGPGTRLTVL.

The V and J genes are TRBV9 and TRBJ2-3, with 7 bases identical to TRBD2. The CDR3 extends over 16 amino acids. V shed 3 bases, J shed 3 bases, and the junction held 10 bases outside the gene matches. CDR1 is SGDLS and CDR2 is YYNGEE in the germline V gene. In DNA form, the CDR3 reads TGTGCCAGCAGCGCCCCGGCGGGAGAAGGGACAGATACGCAGTATTTT. Translating gives CASSAPAGEGTDTQYF.

This chain links TRBV12-2 with TRBJ2-1; TRBD2 reflects the table's D call only, with no check against the DNA. TRBV12-2 is marked as a pseudogene. The CDR3 spans 13 residues. The DNA of the CDR3 is TGTGCAAGTCGCCCTGGGACTAGCGGGGAGCAGTTCTTC. This codes for CASRPGTSGEQFF.

The rearrangement joins TRBV6-6 to TRBJ1-1; the D is unclear. Germline V gene data show CDR1 as MNHNY and CDR2 as SVGAGI (reference sequence). Trimming left V 7 bases short and J 6 bases short, with 9 bases between. The length of the CDR3 is 11 residues. The CDR3 sequence is CASTAGAEAFF. CDR3 DNA: TGTGCCAGCACCGCGGGCGCTGAAGCTTTCTTT.

The chain links TRBV5-4 to TRBJ2-5; D unclear. The last part of the DNA fits TRBJ2-7 better; the J call may be wrong. The CDR3 spans 13 residues. Germline V gene lookup returns CDR1 SGHNT and CDR2 YYREEE (reference sequence). DNA of the CDR3: TGTGCCAGCAGCTTGGGCGAATACTACGAGCAGTACTTC. Encoded protein: CASSLGEYYEQYF.

This sequence joins TRBV2 and TRBJ2-3; possibly TRBD2 for D (6 bases). This CDR3 has 13 amino acids. The V end lost 7 bases, the J end lost 6 bases, and 14 bases lay between the germline ends. Germline CDR1 is SNHLY and CDR2 is FYNNEI. The CDR3 spells CASIGGYIDTQYF. CDR3 DNA sequence: TGTGCCAGCATCGGAGGGTATATCGATACGCAGTATTTT.

On this clone: Other DNA sequences in the sample encode the same CDR3. The rearrangement joins TRBV28 to TRBJ2-5, with 11 bases that match TRBD1. The CDR3 runs to 16 residues. Looked up from germline, CDR1 is MDHEN and CDR2 is SYDVKM. Trimming cost V 6 bases and J 7 bases; bases outside gene matches: 13. The CDR3 region is CASSFPPGQGEWTQYF. The CDR3 DNA reads TGTGCCAGCAGCTTTCCCCCGGGACAGGGGGAATGGACCCAGTACTTC. Supplemented by reference TRBV28 and TRBJ2-5, the full variable domain reads DVKVTQSSRYLVKRTGEKVFLECVQDMDHENMFWYRQDPGLGLRLIYFSYDVKMKEKGDIPEGYSVSREKKERFSLILESASTNQTSMYLCASSFPPGQGEWTQYFGPGTRLLVL.

CDR3 protein: CASSPGTSAYNEQFF. As DNA, the CDR3 is TGTGCCAGCAGCCCCGGGACTAGCGCATACAATGAGCAGTTCTTC. J is TRBJ2-1 and V is TRBV27; TRBD2 aligns across 10 bases. The V and J ends lost 6 bases and 4 bases, in that order; junction bases with no gene match: 6. The length of the CDR3 is 15 residues. The germline V gene has CDR1 MNHEY and CDR2 SMNVEV (reference sequence).

The chain uses TRBV7-9 and TRBJ2-1; D call uncertain. CDR1 and CDR2 (germline): SEHNR, FQNEAQ (reference sequence). CDR3 length: 14 residues. V shed 3 bases and J shed 0 bases, with 6 bases lying between them. For the CDR3, the DNA is TGTGCCAGCAGCTTGGCAGGCTCCTACAATGAGCAGTTCTTC. It encodes CASSLAGSYNEQFF.

V usage is TRBV5-4 and J usage is TRBJ1-2; D unresolved. V was trimmed by 0 bases and J by 6 bases, leaving 12 bases between them. The CDR3 is made up of 14 amino acids. Per the germline V gene, CDR1 is SGHNT and CDR2 is YYREEE (reference sequence). The CDR3, as DNA: TGTGCCAGCAGCTTGGAGACACGGTCGGATGGCTACACCTTC. Residues: CASSLETRSDGYTF.

This chain connects TRBV27 to TRBJ2-1, with 11 bases that match TRBD2. The CDR3 runs to 16 residues. V shed 3 bases and J 7 bases; nucleotides not matched to a gene: 8. CDR1 is MNHEY and CDR2 is SMNVEV in the germline V gene (reference sequence). The CDR3 DNA sequence: TGTGCCAGCAGTTTGGATAGCGGGAGGGCAGTGAATGAGCAGTTCTTC. This codes for CASSLDSGRAVNEQFF.

The gene calls are TRBV15 and TRBJ1-1, with no clear D. Germline CDR1 reads LNHNV; CDR2 reads YYDKDF (reference sequence). V lost 1 base, J lost 1 base, and 10 bases lay in between. CDR3 size: 15 residues. CDR3: CATSRVALANTEAFF. CDR3 sequence (DNA): TGTGCCACCAGCAGAGTGGCTCTAGCGAACACTGAAGCTTTCTTT.

There are a few counts of this clone. The chain has TRBV19 and TRBJ1-6; D is uncertain. Germline V gene data show CDR1 as LNHDA and CDR2 as SQIVND (reference sequence). CDR3 size: 14 residues. V shed 2 bases and J shed 8 bases, with 10 bases lying between them. DNA for the CDR3: TGTGCCAGTAGTATATCACAGTTATATTCACCCCTCCACTTT. Its protein is CASSISQLYSPLHF.

The rearrangement uses TRBV5-4 and TRBJ1-2; D unresolved. The CDR3 contains 15 residues. The germline CDR1 and CDR2 sequences are SGHNT and YYREEE (reference sequence). V was clipped by 2 bases and J by 4 bases, with 15 bases between them. The CDR3 DNA follows: TGTGCCAGCAGCTTTTACCTGACACCCACCTATGGCTACACCTTC. Translated, it gives CASSFYLTPTYGYTF.